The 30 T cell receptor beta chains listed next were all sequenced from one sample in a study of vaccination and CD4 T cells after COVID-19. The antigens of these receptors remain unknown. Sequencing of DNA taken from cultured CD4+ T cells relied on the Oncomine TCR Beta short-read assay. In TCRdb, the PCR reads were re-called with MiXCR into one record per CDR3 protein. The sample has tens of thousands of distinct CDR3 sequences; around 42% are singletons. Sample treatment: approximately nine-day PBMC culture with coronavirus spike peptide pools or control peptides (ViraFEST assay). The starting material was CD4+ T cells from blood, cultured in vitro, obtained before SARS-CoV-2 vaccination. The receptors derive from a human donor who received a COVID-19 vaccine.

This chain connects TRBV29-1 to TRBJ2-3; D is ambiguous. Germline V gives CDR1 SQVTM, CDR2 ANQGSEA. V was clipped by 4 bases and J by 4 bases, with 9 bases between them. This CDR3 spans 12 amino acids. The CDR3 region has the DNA TGCAGCGTTGTTAAGGCGGCAGATACGCAGTATTTT. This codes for CSVVKAADTQYF.

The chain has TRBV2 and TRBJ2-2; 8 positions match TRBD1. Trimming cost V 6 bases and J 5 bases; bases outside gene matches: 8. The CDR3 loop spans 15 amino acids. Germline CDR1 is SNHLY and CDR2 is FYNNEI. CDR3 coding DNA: TGTGCCAGCAGAACCCCCAGGGGGCGTACCGGGGAGCTGTTTTTT. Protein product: CASRTPRGRTGELFF.

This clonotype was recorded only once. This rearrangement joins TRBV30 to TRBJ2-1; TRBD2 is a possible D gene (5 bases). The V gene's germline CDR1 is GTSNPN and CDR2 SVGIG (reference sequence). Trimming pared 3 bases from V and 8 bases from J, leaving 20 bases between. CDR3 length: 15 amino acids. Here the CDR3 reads CAWSDQGGSLDEQFF. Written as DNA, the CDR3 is TGTGCCTGGAGCGATCAAGGAGGTAGCCTCGATGAGCAGTTCTTC.

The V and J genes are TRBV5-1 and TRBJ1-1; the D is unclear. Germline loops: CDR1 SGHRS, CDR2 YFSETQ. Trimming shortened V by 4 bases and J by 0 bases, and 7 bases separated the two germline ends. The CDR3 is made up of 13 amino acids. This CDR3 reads CASSPWMNTEAFF. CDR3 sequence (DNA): TGCGCCAGCAGCCCTTGGATGAACACTGAAGCTTTCTTT.

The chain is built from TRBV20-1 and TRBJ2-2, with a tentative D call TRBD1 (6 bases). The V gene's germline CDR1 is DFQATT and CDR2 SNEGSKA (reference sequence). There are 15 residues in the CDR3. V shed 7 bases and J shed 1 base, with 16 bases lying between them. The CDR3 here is CSEGEGHLNTGELFF. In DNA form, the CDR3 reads TGCAGTGAAGGTGAGGGACACCTGAACACCGGGGAGCTGTTTTTT.

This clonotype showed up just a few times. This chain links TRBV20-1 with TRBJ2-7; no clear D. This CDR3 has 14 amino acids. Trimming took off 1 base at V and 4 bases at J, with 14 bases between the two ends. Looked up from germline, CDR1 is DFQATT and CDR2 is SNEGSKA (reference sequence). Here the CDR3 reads CSARAPPLNYEQYF. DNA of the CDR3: TGCAGTGCTAGAGCCCCCCCTCTTAATTACGAGCAGTACTTC.

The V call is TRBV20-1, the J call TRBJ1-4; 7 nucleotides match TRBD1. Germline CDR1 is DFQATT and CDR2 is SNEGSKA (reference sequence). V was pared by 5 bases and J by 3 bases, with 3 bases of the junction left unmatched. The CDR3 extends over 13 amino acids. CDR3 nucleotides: TGCAGTGCTTCCGGGACAGCTAATGAAAAACTGTTTTTT. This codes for CSASGTANEKLFF.

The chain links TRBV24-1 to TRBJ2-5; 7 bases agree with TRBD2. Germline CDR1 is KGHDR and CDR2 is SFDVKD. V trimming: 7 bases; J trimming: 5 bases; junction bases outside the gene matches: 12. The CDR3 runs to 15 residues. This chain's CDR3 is CATSPTGGSLETQYF. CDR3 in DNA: TGTGCCACCAGCCCAACGGGGGGATCGCTTGAGACCCAGTACTTC.

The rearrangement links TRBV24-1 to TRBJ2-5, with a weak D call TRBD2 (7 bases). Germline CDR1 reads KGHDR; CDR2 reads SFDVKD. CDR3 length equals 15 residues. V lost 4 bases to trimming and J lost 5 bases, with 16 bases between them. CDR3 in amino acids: CATSDPGGDAETQYF. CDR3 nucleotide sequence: TGTGCCACCAGTGACCCGGGGGGCGACGCCGAGACCCAGTACTTC.

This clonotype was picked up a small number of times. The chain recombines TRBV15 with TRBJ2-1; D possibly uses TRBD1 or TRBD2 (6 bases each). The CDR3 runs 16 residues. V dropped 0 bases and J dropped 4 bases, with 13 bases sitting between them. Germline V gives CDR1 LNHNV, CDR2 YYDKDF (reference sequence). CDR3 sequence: CATSREMGGHYNEQFF. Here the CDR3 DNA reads TGTGCCACCAGCAGAGAAATGGGGGGCCATTACAATGAGCAGTTCTTC.

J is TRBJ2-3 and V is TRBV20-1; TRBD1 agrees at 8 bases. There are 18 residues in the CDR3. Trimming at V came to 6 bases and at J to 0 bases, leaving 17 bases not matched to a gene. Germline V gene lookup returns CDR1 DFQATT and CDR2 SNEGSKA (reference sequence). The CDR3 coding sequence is TGCAGTGCCCAACCCATCAGGGGGCGAAACATTAGCACAGATACGCAGTATTTT. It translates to CSAQPIRGRNISTDTQYF.

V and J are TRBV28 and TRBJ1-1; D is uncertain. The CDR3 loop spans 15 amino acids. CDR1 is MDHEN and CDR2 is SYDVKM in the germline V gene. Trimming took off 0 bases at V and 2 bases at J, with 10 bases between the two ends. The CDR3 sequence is CASSLWGSINTEAFF. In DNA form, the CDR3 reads TGTGCCAGCAGTTTATGGGGCTCGATTAACACTGAAGCTTTCTTT.

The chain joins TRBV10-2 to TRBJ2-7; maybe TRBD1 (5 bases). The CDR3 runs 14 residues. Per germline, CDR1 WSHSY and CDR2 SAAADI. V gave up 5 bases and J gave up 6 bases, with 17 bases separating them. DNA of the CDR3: TGCGCCAGCAGTTTGACAGCGTTTGGCGGCGAGCAGTACTTC. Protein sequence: CASSLTAFGGEQYF.

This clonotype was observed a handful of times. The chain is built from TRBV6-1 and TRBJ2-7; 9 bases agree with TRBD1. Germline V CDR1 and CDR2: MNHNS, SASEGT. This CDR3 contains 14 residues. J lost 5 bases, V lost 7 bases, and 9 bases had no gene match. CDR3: CASTLLGDRDEQYF. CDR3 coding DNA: TGTGCCAGCACCCTACTTGGGGACAGGGACGAGCAGTACTTC.

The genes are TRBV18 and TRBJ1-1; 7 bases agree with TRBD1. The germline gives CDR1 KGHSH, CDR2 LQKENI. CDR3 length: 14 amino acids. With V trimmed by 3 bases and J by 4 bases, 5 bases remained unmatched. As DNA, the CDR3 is TGTGCCAGCTCACCCGACAGGGCACGCACTGAAGCTTTCTTT. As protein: CASSPDRARTEAFF.

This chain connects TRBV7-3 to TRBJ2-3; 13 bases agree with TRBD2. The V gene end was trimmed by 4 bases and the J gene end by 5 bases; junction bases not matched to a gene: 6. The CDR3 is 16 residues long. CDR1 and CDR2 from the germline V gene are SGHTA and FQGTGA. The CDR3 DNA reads TGTGCCAGCAGCTCGGGACTAGCGGGGCAGGGAGATACGCAGTATTTT. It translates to CASSSGLAGQGDTQYF.

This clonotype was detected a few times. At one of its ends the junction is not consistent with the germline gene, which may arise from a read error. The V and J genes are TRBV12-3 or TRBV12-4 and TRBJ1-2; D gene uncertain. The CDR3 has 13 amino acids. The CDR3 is CASSLEEGSRRSF. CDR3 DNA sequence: TGTGCCAGCAGTTTAGAGGAGGGCTCCAGGCGTTCCTTC.

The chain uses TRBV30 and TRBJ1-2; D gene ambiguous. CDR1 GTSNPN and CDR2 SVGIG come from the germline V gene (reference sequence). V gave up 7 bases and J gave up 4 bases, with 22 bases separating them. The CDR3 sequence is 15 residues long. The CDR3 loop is CASEQRAGLGYGYTF. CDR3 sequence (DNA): TGTGCCTCAGAGCAACGAGCCGGTTTGGGCTATGGCTACACCTTC.

The CDR3 DNA reads as TGTGCCAGCTCACCACCCGCCACTCAAGAGACCCAGTACTTC. It translates to CASSPPATQETQYF. The rearrangement uses TRBV18 and TRBJ2-5; D gene ambiguous. The V and J ends lost 0 bases and 2 bases respectively, with 7 bases between them. The germline CDR1 and CDR2 sequences are KGHSH and LQKENI. This CDR3 has 14 amino acids. Together with reference TRBV18 and TRBJ2-5, the CDR3 gives the full variable domain: NAGVMQNPRHLVRRRGQEARLRCSPMKGHSHVYWYRQLPEEGLKFMVYLQKENIIDESGMPKERFSAEFPKEGPSILRIQQVVRGDSAAYFCASSPPATQETQYFGPGTRLLVL.

CDR3 nucleotide sequence: TGTGCCAGCAGCTTCAGCGGGGGGGTTAAGACCCAGTACTTC. Translating gives CASSFSGGVKTQYF. This chain joins TRBV7-2 and TRBJ2-5; TRBD2 matches 10 bases. V lost 3 bases, J lost 6 bases, and 4 bases stayed unmatched. The V gene's germline CDR1 is SGHTA and CDR2 FQGNSA. The CDR3 runs to 14 residues.

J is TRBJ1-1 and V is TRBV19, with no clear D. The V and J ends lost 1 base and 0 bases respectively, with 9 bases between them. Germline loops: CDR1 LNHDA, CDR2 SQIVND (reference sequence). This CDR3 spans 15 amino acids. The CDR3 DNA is TGTGCCAGTAGTATAGGAAGGAGGATGAACACTGAAGCTTTCTTT. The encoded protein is CASSIGRRMNTEAFF.

CDR3 sequence reads: CASSDQTGEQFF. The CDR3 region has the DNA TGTGCCAGCAGCGACCAGACAGGGGAGCAGTTCTTC. J is TRBJ2-1 and V is TRBV11-3; 7 positions match TRBD1. CDR1 and CDR2 (germline): SGHNT, YENEEA. V shed 5 bases, J shed 10 bases, and the junction held 5 bases outside the gene matches. This CDR3 is 12 amino acids long.

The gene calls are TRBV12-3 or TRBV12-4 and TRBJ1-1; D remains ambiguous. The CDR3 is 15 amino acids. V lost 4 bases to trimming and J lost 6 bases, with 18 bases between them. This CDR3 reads CASSYGSMGSSEAFF. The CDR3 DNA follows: TGTGCCAGCAGTTACGGGAGCATGGGTTCGTCTGAAGCTTTCTTT.

The CDR3 sequence: CASSEYGQVGDTEAFF. CDR3 bases: TGTGCCAGCAGTGAATATGGGCAGGTCGGGGACACTGAAGCTTTCTTT. The chain has TRBV6-1 and TRBJ1-1; D call uncertain. V was clipped by 2 bases and J by 3 bases, with 16 bases between them. Germline assignment: CDR1 MNHNS and CDR2 SASEGT. This CDR3 is 16 amino acids long.

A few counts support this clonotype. CDR3 amino acids: CSATVPSLPYNEQFF. CDR3 in DNA: TGCAGTGCCACGGTTCCGTCCCTACCTTACAATGAGCAGTTCTTC. The chain uses TRBV20-1 and TRBJ2-1, with D hard to call. Trimming took off 6 bases at V and 4 bases at J, with 19 bases between the two ends. CDR1 and CDR2 (germline): DFQATT, SNEGSKA (reference sequence). The CDR3 has 15 residues.

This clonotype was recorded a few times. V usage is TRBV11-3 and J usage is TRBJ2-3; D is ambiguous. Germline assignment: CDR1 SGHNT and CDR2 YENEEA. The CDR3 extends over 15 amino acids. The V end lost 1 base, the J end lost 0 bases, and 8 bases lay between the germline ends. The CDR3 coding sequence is TGTGCCAGCAGCTTAGGGACGGATAGCACAGATACGCAGTATTTT. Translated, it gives CASSLGTDSTDTQYF.

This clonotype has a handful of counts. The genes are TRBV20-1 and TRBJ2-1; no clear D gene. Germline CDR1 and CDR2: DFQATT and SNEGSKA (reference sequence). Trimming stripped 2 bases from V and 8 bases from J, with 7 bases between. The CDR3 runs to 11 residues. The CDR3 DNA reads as TGCAGTGCTAGATCGAGACATGAGCAGTTCTTC. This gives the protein CSARSRHEQFF.

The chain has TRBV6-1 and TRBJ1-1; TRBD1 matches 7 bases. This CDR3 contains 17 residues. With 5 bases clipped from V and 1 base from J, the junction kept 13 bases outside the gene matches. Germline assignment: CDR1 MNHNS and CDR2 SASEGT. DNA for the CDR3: TGTGCCAGCAGTCCAAGAAGGAGGGGGCCCGGGAACACTGAAGCTTTCTTT. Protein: CASSPRRRGPGNTEAFF.

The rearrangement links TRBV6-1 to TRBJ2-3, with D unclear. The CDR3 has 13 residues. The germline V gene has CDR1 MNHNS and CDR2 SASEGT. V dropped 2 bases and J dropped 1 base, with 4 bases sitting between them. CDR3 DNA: TGTGCCAGCAGTGAACGGGGCACAGATACGCAGTATTTT. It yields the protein CASSERGTDTQYF.

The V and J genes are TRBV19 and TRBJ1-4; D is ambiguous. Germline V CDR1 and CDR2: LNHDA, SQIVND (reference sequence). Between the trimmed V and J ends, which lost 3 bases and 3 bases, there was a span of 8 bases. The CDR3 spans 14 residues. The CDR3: CASSIRVPNEKLFF. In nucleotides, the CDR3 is TGTGCCAGTAGTATTAGGGTCCCTAATGAAAAACTGTTTTTT.